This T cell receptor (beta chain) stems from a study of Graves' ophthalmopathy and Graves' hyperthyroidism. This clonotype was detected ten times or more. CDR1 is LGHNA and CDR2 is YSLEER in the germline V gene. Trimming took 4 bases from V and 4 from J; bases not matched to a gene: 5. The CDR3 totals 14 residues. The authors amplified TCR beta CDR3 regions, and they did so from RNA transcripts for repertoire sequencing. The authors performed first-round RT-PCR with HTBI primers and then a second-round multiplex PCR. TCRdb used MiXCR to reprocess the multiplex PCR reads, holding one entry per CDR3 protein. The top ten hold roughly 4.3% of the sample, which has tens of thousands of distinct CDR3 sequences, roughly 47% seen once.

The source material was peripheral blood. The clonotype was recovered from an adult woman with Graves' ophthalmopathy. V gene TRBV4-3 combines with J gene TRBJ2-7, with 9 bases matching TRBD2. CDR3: CASSLGLAGYEQYF. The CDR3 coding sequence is TGCGCCAGCAGCCTGGGACTAGCCGGATACGAGCAGTACTTC.